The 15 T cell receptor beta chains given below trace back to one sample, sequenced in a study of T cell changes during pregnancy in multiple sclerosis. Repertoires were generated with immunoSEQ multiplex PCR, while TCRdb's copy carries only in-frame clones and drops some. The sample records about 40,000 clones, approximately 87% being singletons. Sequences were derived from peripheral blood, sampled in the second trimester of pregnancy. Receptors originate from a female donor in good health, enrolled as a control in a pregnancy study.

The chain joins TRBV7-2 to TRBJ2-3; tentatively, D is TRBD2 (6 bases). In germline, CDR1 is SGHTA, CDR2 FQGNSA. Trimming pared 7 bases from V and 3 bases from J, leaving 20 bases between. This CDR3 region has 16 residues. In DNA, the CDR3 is TGTGCCAGCACCTCCCCGAGGGGCGGGGCGACAGATACGCAGTATTTT. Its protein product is CASTSPRGGATDTQYF.

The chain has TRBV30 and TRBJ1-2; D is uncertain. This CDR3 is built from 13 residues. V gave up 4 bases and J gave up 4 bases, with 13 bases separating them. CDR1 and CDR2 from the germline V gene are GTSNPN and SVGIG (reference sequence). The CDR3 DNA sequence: TGTGCCTGGAAAAGCGGCGGATTCTATGGCTACACCTTC. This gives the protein CAWKSGGFYGYTF.

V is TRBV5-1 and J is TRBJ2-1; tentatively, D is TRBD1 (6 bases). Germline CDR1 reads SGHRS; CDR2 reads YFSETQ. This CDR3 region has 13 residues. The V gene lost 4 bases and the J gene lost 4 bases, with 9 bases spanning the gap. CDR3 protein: CASSPGQYNEQFF. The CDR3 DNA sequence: TGCGCCAGCAGCCCGGGACAATACAATGAGCAGTTCTTC. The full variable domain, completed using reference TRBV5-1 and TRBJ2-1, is KAGVTQTPRYLIKTRGQQVTLSCSPISGHRSVSWYQQTPGQGLQFLFEYFSETQRNKGNFPGRFSGRQFSNSRSEMNVSTLELGDSALYLCASSPGQYNEQFFGPGTRLTVL.

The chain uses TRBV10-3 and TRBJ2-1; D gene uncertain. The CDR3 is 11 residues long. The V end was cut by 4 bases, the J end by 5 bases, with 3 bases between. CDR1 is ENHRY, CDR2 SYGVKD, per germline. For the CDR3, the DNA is TGTGCCATCAGTGCAAACAATGAGCAGTTCTTC. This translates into CAISANNEQFF.

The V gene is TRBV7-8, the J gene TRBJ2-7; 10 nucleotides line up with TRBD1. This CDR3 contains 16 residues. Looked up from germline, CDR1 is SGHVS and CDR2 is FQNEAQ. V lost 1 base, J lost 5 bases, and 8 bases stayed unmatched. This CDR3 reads CASSLVVGTGVDEQYF. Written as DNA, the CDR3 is TGTGCCAGCAGCTTAGTAGTCGGGACAGGGGTTGACGAGCAGTACTTC.

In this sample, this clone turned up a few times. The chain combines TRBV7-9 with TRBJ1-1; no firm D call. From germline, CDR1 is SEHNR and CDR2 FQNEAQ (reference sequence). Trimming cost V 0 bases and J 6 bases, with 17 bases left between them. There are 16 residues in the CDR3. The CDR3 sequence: CASSLALRLPMAEAFF. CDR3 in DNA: TGTGCCAGCAGCTTAGCGCTTCGCCTACCGATGGCTGAAGCTTTCTTT. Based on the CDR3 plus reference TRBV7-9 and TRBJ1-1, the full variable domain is DTGVSQNPRHKITKRGQNVTFRCDPISEHNRLYWYRQTLGQGPEFLTYFQNEAQLEKSRLLSDRFSAERPKGSFSTLEIQRTEQGDSAMYLCASSLALRLPMAEAFFGQGTRLTVV.

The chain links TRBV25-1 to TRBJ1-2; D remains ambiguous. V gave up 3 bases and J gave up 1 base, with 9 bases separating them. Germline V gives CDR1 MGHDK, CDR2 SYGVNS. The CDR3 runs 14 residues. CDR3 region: CASSEPGFNYGYTF. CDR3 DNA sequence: TGTGCCAGCAGTGAGCCGGGGTTTAACTATGGCTACACCTTC.

CDR3 sequence reads: CASSLSVANEKLFF. The CDR3 DNA sequence: TGTGCCAGCAGCTTATCGGTGGCTAATGAAAAACTGTTTTTT. This chain links TRBV7-6 with TRBJ1-4; D remains ambiguous. V shed 2 bases and J shed 3 bases, with 7 bases lying between them. CDR1 is SGHVS, CDR2 FNYEAQ, per germline. The length of the CDR3 is 14 residues.

CDR3 protein: CASSESRGVTDTQYF. The DNA of the CDR3 is TGTGCCAGCAGTGAAAGTCGCGGGGTCACAGATACGCAGTATTTT. This chain connects TRBV2 to TRBJ2-3, with D possibly TRBD2 on 6 matching bases. V was pared by 2 bases and J by 2 bases, with 11 bases between. The CDR3 consists of 15 residues. Germline loops: CDR1 SNHLY, CDR2 FYNNEI.

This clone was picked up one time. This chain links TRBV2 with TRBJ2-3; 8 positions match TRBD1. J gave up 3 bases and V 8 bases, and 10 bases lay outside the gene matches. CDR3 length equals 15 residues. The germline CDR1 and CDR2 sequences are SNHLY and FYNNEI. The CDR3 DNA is TGTGCCAGCGGCAAGACAGGGGTTAGGACAGATACGCAGTATTTT. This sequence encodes CASGKTGVRTDTQYF.

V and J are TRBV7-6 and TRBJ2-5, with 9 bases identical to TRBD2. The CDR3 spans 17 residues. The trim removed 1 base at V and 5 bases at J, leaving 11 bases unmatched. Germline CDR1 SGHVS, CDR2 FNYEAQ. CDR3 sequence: CASSLVSSSGEDETQYF. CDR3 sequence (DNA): TGTGCCAGCAGCTTAGTTTCGTCTAGCGGGGAGGATGAGACCCAGTACTTC.

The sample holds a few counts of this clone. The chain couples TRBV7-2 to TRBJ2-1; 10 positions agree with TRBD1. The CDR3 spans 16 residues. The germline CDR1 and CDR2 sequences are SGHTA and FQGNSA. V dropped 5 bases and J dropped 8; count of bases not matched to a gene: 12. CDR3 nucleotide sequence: TGTGCCAGCAGCATCACCGGGACAGGGGCCCCTCATGAGCAGTTCTTC. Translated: CASSITGTGAPHEQFF.

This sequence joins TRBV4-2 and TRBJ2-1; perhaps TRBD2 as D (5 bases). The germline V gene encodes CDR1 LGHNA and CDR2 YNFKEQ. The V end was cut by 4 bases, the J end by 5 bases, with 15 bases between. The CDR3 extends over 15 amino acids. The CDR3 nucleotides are TGTGCCAGCAGCCCGCCGGCTAGCCTTAACAATGAGCAGTTCTTC. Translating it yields CASSPPASLNNEQFF.

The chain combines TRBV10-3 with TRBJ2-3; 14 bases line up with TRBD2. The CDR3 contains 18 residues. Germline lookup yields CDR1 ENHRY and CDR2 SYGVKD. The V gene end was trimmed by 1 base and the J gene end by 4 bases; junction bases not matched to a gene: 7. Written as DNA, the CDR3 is TGTGCCATCAGTGAGTTACGGACTAGCGGGGGGCACGCAGATACGCAGTATTTT. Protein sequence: CAISELRTSGGHADTQYF.

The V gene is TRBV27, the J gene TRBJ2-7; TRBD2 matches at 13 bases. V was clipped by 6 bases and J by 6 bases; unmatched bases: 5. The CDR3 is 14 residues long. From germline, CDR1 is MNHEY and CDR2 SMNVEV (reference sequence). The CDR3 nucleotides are TGTGCCAGCAGGCGGACTAGCGGGAGCGGCGAGCAGTACTTC. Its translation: CASRRTSGSGEQYF.